A selection of T cell receptor beta chains follows, all from one sample in a study of blood T cell repertoires in COVID-19. Libraries were prepared by immunoSEQ multiplex PCR; TCRdb keeps only in-frame clonotypes and omits some of them. The table shows fewer than 500,000 clones, with approximately 87% occurring only once. The sample was PBMCs or T cells enriched from blood (not recorded which). These receptors were collected from a woman aged 25 to 39 with acute COVID-19. The CDR3 runs from the conserved cysteine through the conserved F or W. The D gene is left open where the match is weak. Expanded clones get a size class; other rows say once, few or many, or leave the size out.

d_call	clone_size	cdr3_length	v_call	j_call	cdr3_nt	cdr3_aa
NA	NA	16	TRBV27	TRBJ1-5	TGTGCCAGCAGTCAATTGACTCCGCGAGGCAATCAGCCCCAGCATTTT	CASSQLTPRGNQPQHF
NA	NA	15	TRBV24-1	TRBJ2-7	TGTGCCACCAGTGCGGCGGGGCCTTTGAAAAGTGAGCAGTACTTC	CATSAAGPLKSEQYF
NA	NA	15	TRBV7-9	TRBJ1-5	TGTGCCAGCAGCCACGGGACACCGAGCAATCAGCCCCAGCATTTT	CASSHGTPSNQPQHF
NA	NA	14	TRBV5-6	TRBJ1-6	TGTGCCAGCAGCTCGGGCAGACAGGATTCACCCCTCCACTTT	CASSSGRQDSPLHF
NA	few	13	TRBV6-5	TRBJ2-1	TGTGCCAGCGGGGAGCCCTCCTACAATGAGCAGTTCTTC	CASGEPSYNEQFF
TRBD2	once	14	TRBV7-3	TRBJ2-1	TGTGCCAGCTCCTCTAGCGGGGGGGCCCGTGAGCAGTTCTTC	CASSSSGGAREQFF
TRBD2	few	14	TRBV5-1	TRBJ2-7	TGCGCCAGCAGCTCGACTAGCGGAACCTACGAGCAGTACTTC	CASSSTSGTYEQYF
TRBD1	NA	16	TRBV5-1	TRBJ2-5	TGCGCCAGCAGCTGGGCCCCGGGACAGGATGAAGAGACCCAGTACTTC	CASSWAPGQDEETQYF
NA	NA	12	TRBV12-3/TRBV12-4	TRBJ2-2	TGTGCCAGCAGTCCAGTCCCCGGGGAGCTGTTTTTT	CASSPVPGELFF
TRBD1	NA	19	TRBV7-7	TRBJ2-7	TGTGCCAGCAGCTTACGGGCAGGGGGCGCATTCGGGGAAGATTACGAGCAGTACTTC	CASSLRAGGAFGEDYEQYF
TRBD1	NA	15	TRBV18	TRBJ2-5	TGTGCCAGCTCACCATCGACAGGGGATGGTGGGACCCAGTACTTC	CASSPSTGDGGTQYF
TRBD2	NA	16	TRBV19	TRBJ2-2	TGTGCCAGTAGTATGGGCGGGGGAGGGCCCACCGGGGAGCTGTTTTTT	CASSMGGGGPTGELFF
TRBD1	NA	14	TRBV6-5	TRBJ2-5	TGTGCCATCCGATCGACCGGGACAGGGGAGACCCAGTACTTC	CAIRSTGTGETQYF
TRBD2	NA	15	TRBV7-3	TRBJ2-1	TGTGCCAGCAGCTTAACTAGCGGGGCTTACAATGAGCAGTTCTTC	CASSLTSGAYNEQFF
NA	NA	17	TRBV11-2	TRBJ1-6	TGTGCCAGCAGCGGTTCGAGGCGCTATCATCATAATTCACCCCTCCACTTT	CASSGSRRYHHNSPLHF
TRBD1	once	14	TRBV5-1	TRBJ1-1	TGCGCCAGCAGCACCACAGGGGGCGCGGCTGAAGCTTTCTTT	CASSTTGGAAEAFF
NA	once	15	TRBV3-1/TRBV3-2	TRBJ1-5	TGTGCCAGCAGCCAAGATCGGGGGGCAAGTCAGCCCCAGCATTTT	CASSQDRGASQPQHF
TRBD2	NA	17	TRBV4-2	TRBJ2-1	TGTGCCAGCAGCCAAGATCTTCGGCGGGGGGGGTCCCCTTGGAAGTTCTTC	CASSQDLRRGGSPWKFF
NA	NA	17	TRBV4-3	TRBJ1-1	TGCGCCAGCAGCCAATCAAATCGACAGGATATGAACACTGAAGCTTTCTTT	CASSQSNRQDMNTEAFF
NA	NA	16	TRBV3-1/TRBV3-2	TRBJ1-3	TGTGCCAGCAGCCTTAGGGAAGAGGGCTCTGGAAACACCATATATTTT	CASSLREEGSGNTIYF
TRBD2	NA	15	TRBV5-6	TRBJ2-7	TGTGCCAGCAGCATGCTCGGGACTAGCGTCTCCGAGCAGTACTTC	CASSMLGTSVSEQYF
NA	once	14	TRBV7-9	TRBJ2-7	TGTGCCAGCAGCTTAGAAGGGGGTGGGGACGAGCAGTACTTC	CASSLEGGGDEQYF
TRBD2	NA	15	TRBV7-6	TRBJ2-7	TGTGCCAGCAGCTTAGGGACTAGCGGGGGCTACGAGCAGTACTTC	CASSLGTSGGYEQYF
NA	NA	14	TRBV5-1	TRBJ1-1	TGCGCCAGCAGCTTGTTCCAGGGCGGGGGTGAAGCTTTCTTT	CASSLFQGGGEAFF
NA	NA	16	TRBV19	TRBJ1-3	TGTGCCAGTACCCCGGGACAACGAAGCTCTGGAAACACCATATATTTT	CASTPGQRSSGNTIYF
NA	NA	11	TRBV7-2	TRBJ1-6	TGTGCCAGCAGCCGTAGTTCACCCCTCCACTTT	CASSRSSPLHF
NA	NA	15	TRBV5-5	TRBJ1-2	TGTGCCAGCAGCTCCCCCCCGGGTGCGGGATATGGCTACACCTTC	CASSSPPGAGYGYTF
NA	NA	13	TRBV25-1	TRBJ1-1	TGTGCCAGCAGTGTCGGGGGACGAACTGAAGCTTTCTTT	CASSVGGRTEAFF
TRBD2	NA	15	TRBV2	TRBJ2-7	TGTGCCAGCAAAGCCGGGACTAGCGGGTTGTACGAGCAGTACTTC	CASKAGTSGLYEQYF